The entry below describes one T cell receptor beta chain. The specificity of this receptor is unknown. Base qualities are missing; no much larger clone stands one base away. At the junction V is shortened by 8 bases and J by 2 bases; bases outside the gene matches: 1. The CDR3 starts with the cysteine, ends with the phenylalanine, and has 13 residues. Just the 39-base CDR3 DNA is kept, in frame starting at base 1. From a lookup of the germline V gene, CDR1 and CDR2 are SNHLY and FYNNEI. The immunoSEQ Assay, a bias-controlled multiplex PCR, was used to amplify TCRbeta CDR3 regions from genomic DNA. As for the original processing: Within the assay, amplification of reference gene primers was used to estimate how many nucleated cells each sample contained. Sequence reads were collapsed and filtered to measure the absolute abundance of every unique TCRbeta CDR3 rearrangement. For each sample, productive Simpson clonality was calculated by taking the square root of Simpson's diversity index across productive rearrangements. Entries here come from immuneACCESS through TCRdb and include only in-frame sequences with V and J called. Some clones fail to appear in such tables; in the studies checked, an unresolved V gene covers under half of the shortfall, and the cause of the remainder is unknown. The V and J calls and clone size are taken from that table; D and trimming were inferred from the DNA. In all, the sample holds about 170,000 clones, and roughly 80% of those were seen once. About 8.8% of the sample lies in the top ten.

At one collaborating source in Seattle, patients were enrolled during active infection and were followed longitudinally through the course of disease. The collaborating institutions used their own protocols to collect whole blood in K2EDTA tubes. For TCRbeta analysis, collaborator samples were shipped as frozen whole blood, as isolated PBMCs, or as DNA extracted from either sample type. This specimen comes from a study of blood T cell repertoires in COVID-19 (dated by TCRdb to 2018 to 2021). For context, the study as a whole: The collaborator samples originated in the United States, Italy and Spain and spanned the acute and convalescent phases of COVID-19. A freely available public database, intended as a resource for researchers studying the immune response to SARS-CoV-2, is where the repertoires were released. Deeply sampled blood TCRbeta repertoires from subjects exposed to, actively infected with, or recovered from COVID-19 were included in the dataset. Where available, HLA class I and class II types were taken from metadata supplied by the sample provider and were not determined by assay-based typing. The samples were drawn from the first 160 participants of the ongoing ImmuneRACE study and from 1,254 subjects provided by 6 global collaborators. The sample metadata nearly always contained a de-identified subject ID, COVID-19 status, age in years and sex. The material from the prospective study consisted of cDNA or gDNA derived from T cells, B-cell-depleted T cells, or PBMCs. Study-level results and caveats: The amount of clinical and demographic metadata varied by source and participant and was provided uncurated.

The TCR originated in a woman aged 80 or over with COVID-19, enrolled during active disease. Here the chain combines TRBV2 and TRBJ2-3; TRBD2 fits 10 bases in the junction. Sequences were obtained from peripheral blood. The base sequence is TGTGCCAGCCTAGCGGGAGTCACAGATACGCAGTATTTT. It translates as CASLAGVTDTQYF.